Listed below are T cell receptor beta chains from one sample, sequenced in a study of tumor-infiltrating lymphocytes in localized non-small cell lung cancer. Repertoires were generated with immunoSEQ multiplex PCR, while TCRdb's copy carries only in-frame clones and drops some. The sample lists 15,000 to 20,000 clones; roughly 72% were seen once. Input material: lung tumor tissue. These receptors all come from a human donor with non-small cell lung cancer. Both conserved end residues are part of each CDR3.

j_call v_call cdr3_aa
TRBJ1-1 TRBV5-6 CASSSDRGANTEAFF
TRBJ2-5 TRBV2 CASKEASGRGETQYF
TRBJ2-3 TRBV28 CASNRGGTDTQYF
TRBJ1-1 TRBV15 CATSRRVNTEAFF
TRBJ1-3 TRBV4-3 CASSQEFGLGTIYF
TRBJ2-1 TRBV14 CASSRRPGQGFNEQFF
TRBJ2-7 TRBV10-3 CAISFGTGDYEQYF
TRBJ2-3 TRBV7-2 CASSLTSGRTDTQYF
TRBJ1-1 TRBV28 CASSLSQGLGTEAFF
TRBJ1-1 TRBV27 CASSPSPGFLGGAEAFF
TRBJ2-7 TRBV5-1 CASSFLSGEQYF
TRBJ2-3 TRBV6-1 CASSRDYLTDTQYF
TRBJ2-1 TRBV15 CATSRDRGGYNEQFF
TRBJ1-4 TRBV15 CATSRPTDRVFNEKLFF
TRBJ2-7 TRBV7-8 CASSLVGGSQKDSYEQYF
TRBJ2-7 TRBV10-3 CAISAYREKTYEQYF
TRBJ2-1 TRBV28 CASSSFLTSGGNEQFF
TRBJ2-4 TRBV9 CASSAAPGFLAKNIQYF
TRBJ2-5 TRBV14 CASSRRLAGETQYF
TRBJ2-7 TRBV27 CASSFDDSFYEQYF
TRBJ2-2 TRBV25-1 CASRGGADTGELFF
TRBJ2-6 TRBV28 CASRTGGANVLTF
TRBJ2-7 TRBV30 CAWTPWWTGAYEQYF
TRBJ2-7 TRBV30 CAWSSGTVLYEQYF
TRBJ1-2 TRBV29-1 CSVRPDRTYGYTF
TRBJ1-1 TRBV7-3 CASGVKGTEAFF
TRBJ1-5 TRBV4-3 CASSQDSRQYNQPQHF
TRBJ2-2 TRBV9 CASSVGGDSTGELFF
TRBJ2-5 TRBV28 CASSSSGGGETQYF
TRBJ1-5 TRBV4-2 CASSQPGTGNQPQHF
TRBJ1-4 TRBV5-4 CASSRSTGGEKLFF
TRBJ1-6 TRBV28 CASSLPTGGFHF
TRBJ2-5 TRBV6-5 CASSHREGETQYF
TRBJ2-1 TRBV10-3 CAISERDYNEQFF
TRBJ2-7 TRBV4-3 CASSHSHEGEYEQYF
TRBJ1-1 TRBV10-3 CAISASEDTEAFF
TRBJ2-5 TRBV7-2 CASSLAGSRKETQYF
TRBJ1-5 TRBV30 CAWSVDGTNQPQHF
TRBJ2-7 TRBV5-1 CASTLSGWSGPTYEQYF
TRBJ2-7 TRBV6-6 CASERDGSYEQYF